What follows are 5 T cell receptor beta chains derived from one specimen sequenced in a study of radiotherapy plus CTLA-4 blockade in lung cancer. This table comes from immunoSEQ multiplex PCR, and its TCRdb copy is limited to in-frame clones, with some not included. The profile covers 56,000 or so clones, with more than 65% appearing a single time and 3.2% taken by the ten largest. Source: peripheral blood, taken from a patient treated with radiotherapy plus ipilimumab. The receptors shown here come from a human donor with non-small cell lung cancer who had a partial response to radiotherapy plus ipilimumab.

This rearrangement joins TRBV19 to TRBJ1-1, with 7 bases matching TRBD1. The V segment lost 5 bases and the J segment 11 bases; nucleotides outside the gene matches: 14. The V gene's germline CDR1 is LNHDA and CDR2 SQIVND (reference sequence). The CDR3 runs to 14 residues. The CDR3 DNA follows: TGTGCCAGTAGTGTAACGGAGACAGGGCCGCTGGCTTTCTTT. Amino acid sequence: CASSVTETGPLAFF. Variable domain in full (rest from reference TRBV19 and TRBJ1-1): DGGITQSPKYLFRKEGQNVTLSCEQNLNHDAMYWYRQDPGQGLRLIYYSQIVNDFQKGDIAEGYSVSREKKESFPLTVTSAQKNPTAFYLCASSVTETGPLAFFGQGTRLTVV.

This rearrangement joins TRBV7-9 to TRBJ1-6, with D maybe TRBD1 (5 bases). Trimming left V 0 bases short and J 7 bases short, with 7 bases between. This CDR3 comprises 14 residues. CDR1 is SEHNR and CDR2 is FQNEAQ in the germline V gene (reference sequence). CDR3 sequence: CASSLAGENSPLHF. The CDR3 nucleotides read TGTGCCAGCAGCTTAGCAGGGGAAAATTCACCCCTCCACTTT.

The rearrangement joins TRBV6-5 to TRBJ2-7, with D tentatively TRBD2 (6 bases). The CDR3 spans 13 residues. V was cut by 6 bases and J by 4 bases, with 13 bases left in between. Germline V gives CDR1 MNHEY, CDR2 SVGAGI. CDR3 nucleotide sequence: TGTGCCAGCAGCCGCGGGGAGACTTACGAGCAGTACTTC. Amino acid sequence: CASSRGETYEQYF.

The rearrangement uses TRBV21-1 and TRBJ2-7; no DNA check was done on the table's D call, TRBD1. TRBV21-1 is reported as a pseudogene. This CDR3 has 14 amino acids. The CDR3 nucleotides read TGTGCCAGCAGCAGACGGACAGGGTTTGACGAGCAGTACTTC. It encodes CASSRRTGFDEQYF.

The chain couples TRBV19 to TRBJ2-5, with 9 nucleotides matching TRBD1. CDR1 is LNHDA and CDR2 is SQIVND in the germline V gene (reference sequence). Trimming cost V 8 bases and J 4 bases; bases outside gene matches: 5. This CDR3 spans 13 amino acids. The CDR3 reads CASGQGSGETQYF. For the CDR3, the DNA is TGTGCCAGTGGACAGGGGTCGGGAGAGACCCAGTACTTC.